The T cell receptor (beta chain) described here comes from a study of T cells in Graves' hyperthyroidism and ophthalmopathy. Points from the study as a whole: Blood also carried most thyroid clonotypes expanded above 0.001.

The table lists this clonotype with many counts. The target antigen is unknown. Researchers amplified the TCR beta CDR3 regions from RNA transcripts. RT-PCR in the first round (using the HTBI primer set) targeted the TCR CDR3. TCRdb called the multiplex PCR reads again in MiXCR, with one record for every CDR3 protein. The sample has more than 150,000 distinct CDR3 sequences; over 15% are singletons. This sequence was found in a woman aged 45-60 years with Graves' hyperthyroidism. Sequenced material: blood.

The CDR3 loop reads CASSRNRGQKNIQYF. The CDR3 DNA follows: TGTGCCAGCAGCCGGAACAGGGGGCAGAAAAACATTCAGTACTTC. The chain joins TRBV3-1 to TRBJ2-4; 9 bases align to TRBD1. The germline V gene encodes CDR1 LGHDT and CDR2 YNNKEL (reference sequence). With V trimmed by 4 bases and J by 4 bases, 5 bases remained unmatched. The CDR3 has 15 amino acids.